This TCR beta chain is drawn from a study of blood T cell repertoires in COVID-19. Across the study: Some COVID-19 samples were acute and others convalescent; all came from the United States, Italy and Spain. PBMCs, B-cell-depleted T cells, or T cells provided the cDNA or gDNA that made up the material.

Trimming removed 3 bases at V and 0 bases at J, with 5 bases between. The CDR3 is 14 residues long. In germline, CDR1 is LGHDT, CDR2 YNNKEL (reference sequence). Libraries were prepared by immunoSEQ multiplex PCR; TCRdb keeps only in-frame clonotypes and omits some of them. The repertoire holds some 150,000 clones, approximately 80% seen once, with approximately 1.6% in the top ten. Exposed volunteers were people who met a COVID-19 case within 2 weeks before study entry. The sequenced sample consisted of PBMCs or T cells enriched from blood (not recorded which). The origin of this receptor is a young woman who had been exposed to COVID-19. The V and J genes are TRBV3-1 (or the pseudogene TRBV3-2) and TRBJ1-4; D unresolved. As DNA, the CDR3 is TGTGCCAGCAGCCAGTACTCAACTAATGAAAAACTGTTTTTT. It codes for CASSQYSTNEKLFF.